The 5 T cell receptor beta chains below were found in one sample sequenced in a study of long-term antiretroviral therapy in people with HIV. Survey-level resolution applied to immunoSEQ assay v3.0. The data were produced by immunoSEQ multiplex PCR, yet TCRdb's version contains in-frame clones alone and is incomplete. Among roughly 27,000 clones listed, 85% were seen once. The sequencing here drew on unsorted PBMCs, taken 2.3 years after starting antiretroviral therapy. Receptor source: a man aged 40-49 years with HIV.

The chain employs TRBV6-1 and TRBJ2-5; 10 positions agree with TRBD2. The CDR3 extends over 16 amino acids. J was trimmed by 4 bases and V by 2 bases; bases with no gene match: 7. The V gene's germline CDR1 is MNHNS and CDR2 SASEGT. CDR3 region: CASSELAGEGLETQYF. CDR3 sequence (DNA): TGTGCCAGCAGTGAACTAGCGGGAGAGGGGTTAGAGACCCAGTACTTC.

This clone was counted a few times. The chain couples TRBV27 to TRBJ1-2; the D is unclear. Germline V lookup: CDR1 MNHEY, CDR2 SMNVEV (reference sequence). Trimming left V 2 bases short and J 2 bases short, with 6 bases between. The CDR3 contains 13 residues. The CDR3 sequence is CASSLTGNYGYTF. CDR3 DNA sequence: TGTGCCAGCAGTTTAACGGGGAACTATGGCTACACCTTC.

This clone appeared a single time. The CDR3 sequence: CASSRQGDTEAFF. The CDR3 region has the DNA TGCGCCAGCAGCCGACAAGGCGACACTGAAGCTTTCTTT. The chain links TRBV5-1 to TRBJ1-1; no clear D. The CDR3 runs 13 residues. V lost 4 bases and J 3 bases, leaving 10 bases between the germline ends. Germline CDR1 SGHRS, CDR2 YFSETQ.

CDR3 nucleotide sequence: TGTGCCAGCAGCGCGACACCGGGCGGCGAGCAGTACTTC. Protein: CASSATPGGEQYF. This chain connects TRBV5-6 to TRBJ2-7, with D hard to call. V lost 4 bases and J lost 6, with 14 bases in between. From germline, CDR1 is SGHDT and CDR2 YYEEEE. The CDR3 loop spans 13 amino acids.

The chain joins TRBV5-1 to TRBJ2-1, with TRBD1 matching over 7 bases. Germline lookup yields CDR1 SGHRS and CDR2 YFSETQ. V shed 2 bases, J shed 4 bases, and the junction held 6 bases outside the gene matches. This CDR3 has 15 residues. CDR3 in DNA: TGCGCCAGCAGCTTCGTGGGACAGAAATACAATGAGCAGTTCTTC. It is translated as CASSFVGQKYNEQFF.